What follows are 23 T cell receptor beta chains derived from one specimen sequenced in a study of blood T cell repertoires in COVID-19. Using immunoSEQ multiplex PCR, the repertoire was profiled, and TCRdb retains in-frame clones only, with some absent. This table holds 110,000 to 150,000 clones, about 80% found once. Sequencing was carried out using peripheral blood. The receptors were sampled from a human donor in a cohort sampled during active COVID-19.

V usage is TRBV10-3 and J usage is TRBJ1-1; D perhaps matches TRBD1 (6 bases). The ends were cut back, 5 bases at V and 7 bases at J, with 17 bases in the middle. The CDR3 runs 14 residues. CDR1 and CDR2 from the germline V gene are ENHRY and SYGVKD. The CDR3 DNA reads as TGTGCCATCAGTCCGACGGGGGGCCGGCTTGAAGCTTTCTTT. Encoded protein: CAISPTGGRLEAFF.

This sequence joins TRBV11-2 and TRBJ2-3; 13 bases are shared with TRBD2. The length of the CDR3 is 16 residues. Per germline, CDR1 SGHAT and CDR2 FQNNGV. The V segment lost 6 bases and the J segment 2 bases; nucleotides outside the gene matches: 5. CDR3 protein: CASSRLAGGPTDTQYF. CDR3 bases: TGTGCCAGCAGTCGACTAGCGGGGGGCCCCACAGATACGCAGTATTTT.

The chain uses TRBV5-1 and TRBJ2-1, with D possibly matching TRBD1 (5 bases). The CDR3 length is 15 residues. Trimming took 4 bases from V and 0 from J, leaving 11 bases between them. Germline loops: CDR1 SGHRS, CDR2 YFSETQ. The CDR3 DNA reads TGCGCCAGCAGCCTTACAGGCACCTCCTACAATGAGCAGTTCTTC. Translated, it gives CASSLTGTSYNEQFF.

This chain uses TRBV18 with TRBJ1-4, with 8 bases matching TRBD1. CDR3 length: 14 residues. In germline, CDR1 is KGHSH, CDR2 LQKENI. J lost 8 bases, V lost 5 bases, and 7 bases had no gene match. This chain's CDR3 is CASSMDREGEKLFF. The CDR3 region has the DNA TGTGCCAGCTCAATGGACAGGGAAGGCGAAAAACTGTTTTTT.

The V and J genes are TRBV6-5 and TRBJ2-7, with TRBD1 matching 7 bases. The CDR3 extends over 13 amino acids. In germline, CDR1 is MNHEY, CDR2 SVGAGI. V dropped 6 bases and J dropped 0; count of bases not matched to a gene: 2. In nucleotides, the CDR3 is TGTGCCAGCAGGACAGGGAGCTCCTACGAGCAGTACTTC. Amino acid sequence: CASRTGSSYEQYF.

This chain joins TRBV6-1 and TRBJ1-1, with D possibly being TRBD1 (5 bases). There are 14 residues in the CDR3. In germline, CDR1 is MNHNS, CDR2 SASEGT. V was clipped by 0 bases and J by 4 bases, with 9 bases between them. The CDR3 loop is CASSEAGGVTEAFF. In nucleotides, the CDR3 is TGTGCCAGCAGTGAAGCAGGAGGGGTCACTGAAGCTTTCTTT.

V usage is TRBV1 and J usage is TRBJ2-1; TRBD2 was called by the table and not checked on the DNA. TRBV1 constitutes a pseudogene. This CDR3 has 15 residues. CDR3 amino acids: CTSSQLGLGSHEQFF. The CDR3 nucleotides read TGCACCAGCAGCCAACTGGGACTAGGGTCCCATGAGCAGTTCTTC.

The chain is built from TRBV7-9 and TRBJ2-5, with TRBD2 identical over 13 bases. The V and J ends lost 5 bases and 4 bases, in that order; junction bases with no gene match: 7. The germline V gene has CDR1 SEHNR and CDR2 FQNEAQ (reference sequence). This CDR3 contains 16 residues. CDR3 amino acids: CASSERLAGGRETQYF. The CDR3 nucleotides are TGTGCCAGCAGCGAAAGACTAGCGGGGGGACGAGAGACCCAGTACTTC.

In DNA form, the CDR3 reads TGTGCCAGCAGTTTTCGGGACAGGGGGCACAATGAGCAGTTCTTC. It encodes CASSFRDRGHNEQFF. This rearrangement joins TRBV27 to TRBJ2-1, with 12 positions matching TRBD1. Germline V gene lookup returns CDR1 MNHEY and CDR2 SMNVEV (reference sequence). The CDR3 is 15 amino acids. The V and J ends lost 3 bases and 5 bases, in that order; junction bases with no gene match: 2.

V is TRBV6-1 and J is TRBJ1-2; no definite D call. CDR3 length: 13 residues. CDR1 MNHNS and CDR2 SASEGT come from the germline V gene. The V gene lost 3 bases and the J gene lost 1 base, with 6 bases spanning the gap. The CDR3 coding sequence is TGTGCCAGCAGTGAGGGCCTTAACTATGGCTACACCTTC. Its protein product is CASSEGLNYGYTF.

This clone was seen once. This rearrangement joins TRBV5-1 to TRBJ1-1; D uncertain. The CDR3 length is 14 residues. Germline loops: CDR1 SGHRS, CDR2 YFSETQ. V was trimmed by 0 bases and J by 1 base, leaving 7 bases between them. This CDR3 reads CASSLEYRNTEAFF. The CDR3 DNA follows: TGCGCCAGCAGCTTGGAGTATAGGAACACTGAAGCTTTCTTT.

In DNA, the CDR3 is TGTGCCAGTACCAGAAACACTGAAGCTTTCTTT. Encoded protein: CASTRNTEAFF. The V gene is TRBV19, the J gene TRBJ1-1; D call uncertain. CDR3 length equals 11 residues. Trimming cost V 7 bases and J 2 bases, with 5 bases left between them. The germline V gene encodes CDR1 LNHDA and CDR2 SQIVND (reference sequence). The full variable domain, its missing parts supplied by reference TRBV19 and TRBJ1-1, is DGGITQSPKYLFRKEGQNVTLSCEQNLNHDAMYWYRQDPGQGLRLIYYSQIVNDFQKGDIAEGYSVSREKKESFPLTVTSAQKNPTAFYLCASTRNTEAFFGQGTRLTVV.

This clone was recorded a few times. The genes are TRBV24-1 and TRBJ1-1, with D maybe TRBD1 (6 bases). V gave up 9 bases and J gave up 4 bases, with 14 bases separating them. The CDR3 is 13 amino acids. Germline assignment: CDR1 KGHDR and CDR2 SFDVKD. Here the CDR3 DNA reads TGTGCCACCCTAAAGGGGGACGGCACTGAAGCTTTCTTT. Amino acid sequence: CATLKGDGTEAFF.

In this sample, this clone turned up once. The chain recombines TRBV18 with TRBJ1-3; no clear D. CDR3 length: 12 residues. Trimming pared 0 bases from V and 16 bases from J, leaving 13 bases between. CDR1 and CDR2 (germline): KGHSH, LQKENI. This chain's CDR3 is CASSPPGGSLYF. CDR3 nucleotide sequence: TGTGCCAGCTCACCACCTGGCGGCTCATTGTATTTT.

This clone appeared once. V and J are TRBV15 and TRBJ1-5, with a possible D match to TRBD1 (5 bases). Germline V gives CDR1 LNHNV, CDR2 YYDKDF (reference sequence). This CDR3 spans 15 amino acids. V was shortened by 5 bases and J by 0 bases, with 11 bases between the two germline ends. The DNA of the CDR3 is TGTGCCACCAGCGGATGGGGCGGTAGCAATCAGCCCCAGCATTTT. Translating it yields CATSGWGGSNQPQHF.

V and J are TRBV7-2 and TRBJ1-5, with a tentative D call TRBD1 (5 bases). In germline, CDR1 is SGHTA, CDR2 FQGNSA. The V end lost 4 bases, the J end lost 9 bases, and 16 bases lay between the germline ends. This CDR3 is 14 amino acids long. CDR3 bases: TGTGCCAGCAGCTCCACAGGAGACTCTTCGCCCCAGCATTTT. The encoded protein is CASSSTGDSSPQHF.

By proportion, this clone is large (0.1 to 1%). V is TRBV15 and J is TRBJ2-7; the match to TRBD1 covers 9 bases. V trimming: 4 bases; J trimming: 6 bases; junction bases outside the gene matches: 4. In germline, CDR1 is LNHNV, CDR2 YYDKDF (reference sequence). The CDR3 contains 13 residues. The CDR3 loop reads CATSTGTGFEQYF. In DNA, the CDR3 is TGTGCCACCAGCACCGGGACAGGGTTCGAGCAGTACTTC.

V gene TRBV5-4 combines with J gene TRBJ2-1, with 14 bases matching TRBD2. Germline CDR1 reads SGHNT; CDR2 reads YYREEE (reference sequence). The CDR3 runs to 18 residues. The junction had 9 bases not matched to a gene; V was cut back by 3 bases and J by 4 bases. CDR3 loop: CASSSRLAGGPSYNEQFF. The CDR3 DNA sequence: TGTGCCAGCAGCTCAAGACTAGCGGGGGGGCCTTCTTACAATGAGCAGTTCTTC.

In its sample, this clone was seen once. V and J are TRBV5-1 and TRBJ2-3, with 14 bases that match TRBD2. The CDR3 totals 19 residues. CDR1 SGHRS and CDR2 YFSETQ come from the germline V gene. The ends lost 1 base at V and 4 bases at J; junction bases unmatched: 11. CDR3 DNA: TGCGCCAGCAGCTTGATCTTGACTAGCGGGGGGGCAATGGCAGATACGCAGTATTTT. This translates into CASSLILTSGGAMADTQYF.

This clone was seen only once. CDR3 DNA: TGTGCCAGCGGTAGGATGGCGGGGGGGCCAGGGACCCAGTACTTC. This translates into CASGRMAGGPGTQYF. This chain connects TRBV28 to TRBJ2-5; 9 nucleotides match TRBD2. Germline CDR1 and CDR2: MDHEN and SYDVKM. The CDR3 covers 15 residues. The ends lost 8 bases at V and 7 bases at J; junction bases unmatched: 14.

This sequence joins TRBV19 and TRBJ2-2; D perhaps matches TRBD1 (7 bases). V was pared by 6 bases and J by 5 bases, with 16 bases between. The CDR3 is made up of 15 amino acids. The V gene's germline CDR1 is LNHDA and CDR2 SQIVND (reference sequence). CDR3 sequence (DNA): TGTGCCAGTAGGCTTCAGGGGGGAGGTACCGGGGAGCTGTTTTTT. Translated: CASRLQGGGTGELFF.

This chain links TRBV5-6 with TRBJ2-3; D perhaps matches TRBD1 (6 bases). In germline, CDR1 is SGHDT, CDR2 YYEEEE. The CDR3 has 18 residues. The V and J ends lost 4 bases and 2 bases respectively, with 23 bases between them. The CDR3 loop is CASSGATWTDGYTDTQYF. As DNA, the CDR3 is TGTGCCAGCAGCGGCGCTACCTGGACAGACGGGTACACAGATACGCAGTATTTT.

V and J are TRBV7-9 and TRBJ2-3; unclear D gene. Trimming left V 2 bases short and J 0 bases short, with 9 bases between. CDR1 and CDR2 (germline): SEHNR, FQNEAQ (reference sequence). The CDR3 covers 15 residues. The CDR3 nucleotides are TGTGCCAGCAGCTTATTGGCAGGTAGCACAGATACGCAGTATTTT. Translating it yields CASSLLAGSTDTQYF. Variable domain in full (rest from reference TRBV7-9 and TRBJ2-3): DTGVSQNPRHKITKRGQNVTFRCDPISEHNRLYWYRQTLGQGPEFLTYFQNEAQLEKSRLLSDRFSAERPKGSFSTLEIQRTEQGDSAMYLCASSLLAGSTDTQYFGPGTRLTVL.